The clone carrying this T cell receptor (beta chain) was seen ten or more times. What it binds is not known. This specimen comes from a study of shared clonotypes between healthy human individuals. Overall study results and limits: All-four-donor shared clonotypes had higher generation probabilities than non-shared clonotypes did.

The length of the CDR3 is 16 residues. V shed 1 base, J shed 2 bases, and the junction held 4 bases outside the gene matches. Looked up from germline, CDR1 is LNHDA and CDR2 is SQIVND (reference sequence). This was a deep-level run. The assay was immunoSEQ multiplex PCR, and TCRdb's table has in-frame clones only and misses some. The sample has around 720,000 clones, 73% seen once; the top ten hold 1.5% to 2%. The chain is built from TRBV19 and TRBJ2-5; TRBD1 matches at 10 bases. The specimen sequenced was memory CD4+ T cells sorted from blood. Subset defined: CD45RA-negative fraction. The clonotype was recovered from a woman aged 25 to 39 in good health. The chain's CDR3 is CASSIGGTGEQETQYF. The DNA of the CDR3 is TGTGCCAGTAGTATAGGTGGGACAGGGGAACAAGAGACCCAGTACTTC.